This TCR beta chain was recovered during a study of cytomegalovirus exposure and HLA in healthy donors. Study-wide findings and caveats: A prior analysis recorded that most TCR beta V segments were productive about 87% or about 30% of the time. An analysis that was carried out later associated 16,951 TCR beta sequences with HLA alleles at 0.05 false discovery rate. A link between a missense DCLRE1C variant and TCR beta V- and J-gene trimming emerged from a later analysis.

This clone appeared a single time. The antigen is not known. CDR1 and CDR2 from the germline V gene are SNHLY and FYNNEI. This CDR3 is 12 amino acids long. Trimming left V 6 bases short and J 9 bases short, with 12 bases between. PCR was performed using 60 Vbeta and 13 Jbeta primers. Data came from immunoSEQ multiplex PCR; TCRdb stores just in-frame clones and leaves some out. Counted here are just over 150,000 clones, 85% occurring once; the ten biggest clones make up more than 2%. The specimen was PBMCs. This clonotype was sampled from a man aged 18 to 35 in good health and CMV-seropositive. The chain couples TRBV2 to TRBJ2-1; no reliable D call. The CDR3 region has the DNA TGTGCCAGCAGCGCGACTGGTCTTGAGCAGTTCTTC. Translated, it gives CASSATGLEQFF. Full variable domain (remainder filled in from reference TRBV2 and TRBJ2-1): EPEVTQTPSHQVTQMGQEVILRCVPISNHLYFYWYRQILGQKVEFLVSFYNNEISEKSEIFDDQFSVERPDGSNFTLKIRSTKLEDSAMYFCASSATGLEQFFGPGTRLTVL.